The present T cell receptor (beta chain) was sequenced within a study of cytomegalovirus exposure and HLA in healthy donors. Study-wide results and caveats: TCR beta chains associated with HLA were, in a later analysis, more clonally expanded than equally common others.

This clone was seen once. Its target is not known. With 60 Vbeta and 13 Jbeta primers, the PCR was carried out. The assay was immunoSEQ multiplex PCR, and TCRdb's table has in-frame clones only and misses some. Here the sample spans 84,000 or so clones, around two thirds being singletons. The CDR3 sequence is 16 residues long. Germline CDR1 and CDR2: MGHDK and SYGVNS. The V segment lost 8 bases and the J segment 3 bases; nucleotides outside the gene matches: 14. The genes are TRBV25-1 and TRBJ1-1; TRBD1 aligns across 8 bases. The specimen was PBMCs. The TCR was taken from a woman between 25 and 40 years old in good health and CMV-seropositive. The CDR3: CASSTGVVPKDTEAFF. The CDR3 coding sequence is TGTGCCAGCTCGACAGGGGTGGTTCCCAAAGACACTGAAGCTTTCTTT.